This T cell receptor (beta chain) was identified in a study of long-term antiretroviral therapy in people with HIV (dated by TCRdb to 2022 to 2024). For context, the study as a whole: Collection of the earliest samples took place about a decade ahead of the 2015 WHO recommendation for immediate ART, at a time when ART was typically delayed until CD4 counts fell. Test extractions of a monoclonal T-cell line alongside some 35 polyclonal samples showed no cross-contamination during QIAcube processing. Eleven of the 30 participants with HIV were female. From some 33 adults with confirmed HIV infection, the cohort provided 150 to 200 cryopreserved PBMC samples, gathered serially across a mean of around 6 years (range 1-12). A retrospective serial study tested whether ART initiation and durable HIV suppression were associated with changes in peripheral blood TRB repertoire composition and diversity. General conclusions and limits of the study: Because cell numbers in pre-ART samples were limited, unsorted PBMC were profiled instead of sorted CD4+ and CD8+ T cells. The samples were dated from the mid-2000s to the late 2010s, and the ART regimens that were used may be less effective than current ART regimens. Inferences about post-ART repertoire changes are limited because no data were available on ART adherence, viral resistance or therapy changes. Owing to limited PBMC availability, only the TCR beta chain was sequenced, without alpha chain pairing. Expanded TRB clones identified before ART initiation dominated the repertoire across all time points, though the dominance fluctuated and decreased in many PLHIV after ART. A significant increase in TRB diversity was found to be associated with ART initiation, although TRB diversity was observed to remain significantly below that of transplant donor controls even after long-term ART. Narrower CDR3 length ranges were observed in HIV repertoires than in controls, and an antigen-experienced repertoire with only a slight naive shift after ART was suggested by the network structure.

As regards this clone: There is no known antigen for this receptor. There are no base qualities to consult, and no much larger clone falls within one base.

The immunoSEQ hsTCRB v3.0 assay was used at survey level resolution to sequence the TRB variable region. The target sequencing depth for TRB was about 35,000-50,000 T-cell genomes per sample. TRB libraries were pooled and sequenced on an Illumina MiSeq using a v3 150-cycle kit. Processing in the source paper ran as follows. Repertoire analysis was run in R within a reproducible Nextflow workflow that covered QC, data transformation and analysis. Custom analyses were implemented in LymphoSeq2, an R package for AIRR-Seq data exploration. After excluding a handful of samples that yielded fewer than 5000 total TRB sequences, fewer than 200 HIV repertoires remained for analysis. Among the 180 to 200 retained HIV repertoires, some 60 were collected before ART initiation and 120 to 140 were collected after ART initiation. Each repertoire was downsampled to 5000 TRB nucleotide sequences, and summary statistics were averaged across 100 downsampling iterations. TRB sequences were retained for analysis only if CDR3 regions of at least seven amino acids were present. Diversity was measured with a Shannon entropy-derived clonality score and the Gini coefficient. In the repertoire networks, any two of the top 5000 CDR3 amino acid sequences were linked whenever the two sequences differed by an edit distance of one. Antigen specificity groups and MHC restriction were predicted for TRB CDR3 amino acid sequences with GLIPH2. To flag known associations with CMV, EBV, HIV or tissue antigens, CDR3 amino acid sequences were compared against VDJdb and McPAS-TCR. Pre-ART, post-ART and control groups were compared with Wilcoxon signed-rank tests and Holm-Bonferroni correction. TCRdb limited this immuneACCESS table to in-frame rearrangements with V and J called. A share of clones is missing; checked studies link under half to unresolved V genes, and the rest is unexplained. V and J calls and clone size come straight from that table; D and trimming were deduced from the DNA. This sample has tens of thousands of clones in its table, and 90% to 95% of those were observed once. Less than 9.5% of the sample goes to the ten largest clones.

To be included, a participant needed at least one PBMC sample from before ART initiation plus at least two post-ART samples. All participants with HIV were treated in the United States of America. Before DNA extraction, cryopreserved samples containing 1-10 million PBMC were thawed and washed. At the time of the earliest PBMC sample, participants with HIV were aged between roughly 20 and 55 years. PBMC samples were contributed by each participant from 1-4 timepoints before ART initiation and 2-8 timepoints after ART initiation, with a median of 7 samples. For every participant, serial HIV viral load, CD4+ T-cell count, ART history and demographic data were obtained. Genomic DNA was extracted from unsorted PBMC with a Qiagen kit on a QIAcube, with processing performed in batches of 12 samples. The junction carries 8 bases between V and J, which are trimmed by 0 bases and 1 base respectively. Spanning cysteine to phenylalanine, the CDR3 consists of 15 amino acids. Only the CDR3 DNA stays, 45 bases, in frame from base 1. Taken from the germline V gene, the CDR1 and CDR2 loops are SGHRS and YFSETQ.

This receptor was identified in a woman aged 40 to 49 with HIV. The chain is encoded by TRBV5-1 joined to TRBJ1-5, with a tentative D gene TRBD1 over 5 matching bases. Sequences were derived from unsorted PBMCs, sampled 7.6 years after starting antiretroviral therapy. Read as DNA, the sequence is TGCGCCAGCAGCTTGGATGAGGGGAGCAATCAGCCCCAGCATTTT. This yields the protein CASSLDEGSNQPQHF.